This T cell receptor (beta chain) was identified during a study of blood T cell repertoires in COVID-19. Germline V gives CDR1 SGHAT, CDR2 FQNNGV. V shed 1 base and J shed 0 bases, with 9 bases lying between them. The CDR3 contains 15 residues. The method was immunoSEQ multiplex PCR; TCRdb's version includes in-frame clones alone and lacks a portion of them. The data show under 150,000 clones, about 89% seen once. Sequenced sample: peripheral blood. The genes are TRBV11-2 and TRBJ2-5; D uncertain. The origin of this receptor is a man aged 50 to 60 with active or convalescent COVID-19. CDR3 loop: CASSLGRRYQETQYF. DNA of the CDR3: TGTGCCAGCAGCTTAGGGCGGCGGTACCAAGAGACCCAGTACTTC.